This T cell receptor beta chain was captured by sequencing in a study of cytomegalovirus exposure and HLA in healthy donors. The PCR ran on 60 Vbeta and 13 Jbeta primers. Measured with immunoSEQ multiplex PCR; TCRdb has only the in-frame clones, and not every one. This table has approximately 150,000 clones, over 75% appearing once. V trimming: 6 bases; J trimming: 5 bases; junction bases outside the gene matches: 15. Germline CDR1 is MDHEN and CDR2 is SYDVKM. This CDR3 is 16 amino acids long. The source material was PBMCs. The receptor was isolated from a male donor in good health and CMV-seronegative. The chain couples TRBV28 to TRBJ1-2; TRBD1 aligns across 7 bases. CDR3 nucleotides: TGTGCCAGCAGCCCTACCTTGAGACAGGGAGATTATGGCTACACCTTC. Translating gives CASSPTLRQGDYGYTF.